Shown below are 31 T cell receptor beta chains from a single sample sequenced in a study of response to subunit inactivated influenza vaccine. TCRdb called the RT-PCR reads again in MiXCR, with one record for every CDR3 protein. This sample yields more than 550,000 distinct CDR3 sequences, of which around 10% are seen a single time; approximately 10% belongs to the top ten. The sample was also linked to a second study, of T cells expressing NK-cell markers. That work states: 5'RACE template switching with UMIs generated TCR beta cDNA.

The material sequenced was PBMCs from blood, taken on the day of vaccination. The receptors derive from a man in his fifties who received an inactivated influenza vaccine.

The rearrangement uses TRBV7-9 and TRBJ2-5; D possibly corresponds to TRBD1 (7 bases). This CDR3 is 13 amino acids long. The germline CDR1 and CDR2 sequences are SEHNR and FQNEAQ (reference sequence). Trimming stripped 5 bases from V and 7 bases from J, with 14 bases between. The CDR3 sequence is CASSPQGGWTQYF. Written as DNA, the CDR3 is TGTGCCAGCAGCCCTCAGGGGGGTTGGACCCAGTACTTC.

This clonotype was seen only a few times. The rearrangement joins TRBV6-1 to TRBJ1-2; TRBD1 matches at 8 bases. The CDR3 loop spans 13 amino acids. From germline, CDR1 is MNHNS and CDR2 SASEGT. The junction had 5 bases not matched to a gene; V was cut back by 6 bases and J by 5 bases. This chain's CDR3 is CASRHRGFYGYTF. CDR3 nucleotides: TGTGCCAGCAGGCACAGGGGGTTTTATGGCTACACCTTC.

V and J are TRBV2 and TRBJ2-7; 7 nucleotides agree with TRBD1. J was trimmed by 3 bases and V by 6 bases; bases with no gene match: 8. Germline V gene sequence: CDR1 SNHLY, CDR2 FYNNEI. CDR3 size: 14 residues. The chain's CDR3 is CASRGPGQFYEQYF. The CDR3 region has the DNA TGTGCCAGCAGGGGCCCGGGACAGTTCTACGAGCAGTACTTC. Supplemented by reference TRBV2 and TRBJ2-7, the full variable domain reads EPEVTQTPSHQVTQMGQEVILRCVPISNHLYFYWYRQILGQKVEFLVSFYNNEISEKSEIFDDQFSVERPDGSNFTLKIRSTKLEDSAMYFCASRGPGQFYEQYFGPGTRLTVT.

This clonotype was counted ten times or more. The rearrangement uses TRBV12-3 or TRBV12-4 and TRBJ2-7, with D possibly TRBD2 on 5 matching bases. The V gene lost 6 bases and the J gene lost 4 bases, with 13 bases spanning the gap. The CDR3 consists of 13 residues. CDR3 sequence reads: CASRGSPGYEQYF. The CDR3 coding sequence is TGTGCCAGCAGGGGGTCTCCGGGGTACGAGCAGTACTTC.

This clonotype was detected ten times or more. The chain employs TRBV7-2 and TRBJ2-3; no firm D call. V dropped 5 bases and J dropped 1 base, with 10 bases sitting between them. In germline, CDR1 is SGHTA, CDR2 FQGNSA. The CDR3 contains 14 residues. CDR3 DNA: TGTGCCAGCAGCCTTCTTGGAGGCACAGATACGCAGTATTTT. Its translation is CASSLLGGTDTQYF.

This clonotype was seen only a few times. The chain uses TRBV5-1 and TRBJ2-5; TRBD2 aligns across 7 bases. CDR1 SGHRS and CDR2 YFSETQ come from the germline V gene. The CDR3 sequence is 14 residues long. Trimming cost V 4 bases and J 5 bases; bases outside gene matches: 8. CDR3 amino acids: CASSRGLLGETQYF. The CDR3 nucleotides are TGCGCCAGCAGCAGGGGACTATTAGGCGAGACCCAGTACTTC.

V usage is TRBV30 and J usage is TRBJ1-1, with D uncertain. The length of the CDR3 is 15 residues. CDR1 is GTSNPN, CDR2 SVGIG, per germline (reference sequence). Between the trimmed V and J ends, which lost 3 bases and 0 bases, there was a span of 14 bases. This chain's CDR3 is CAWRGFDGLNTEAFF. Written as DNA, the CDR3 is TGTGCCTGGAGGGGTTTTGACGGCTTGAACACTGAAGCTTTCTTT.

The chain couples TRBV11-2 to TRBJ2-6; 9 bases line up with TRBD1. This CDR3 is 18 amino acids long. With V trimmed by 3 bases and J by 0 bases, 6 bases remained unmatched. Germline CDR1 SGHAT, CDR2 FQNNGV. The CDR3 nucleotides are TGTGCCAGCAGCTTTCCGGGACAGGGACTCTCTGGGGCCAACGTCCTGACTTTC. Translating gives CASSFPGQGLSGANVLTF.

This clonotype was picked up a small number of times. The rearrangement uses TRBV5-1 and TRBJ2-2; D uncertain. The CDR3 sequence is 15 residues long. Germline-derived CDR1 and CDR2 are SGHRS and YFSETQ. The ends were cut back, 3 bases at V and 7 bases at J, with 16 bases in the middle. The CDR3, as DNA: TGCGCCAGCAGCTCCGGCCCCGGTTTCGTCGGGGAGCTGTTTTTT. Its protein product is CASSSGPGFVGELFF.

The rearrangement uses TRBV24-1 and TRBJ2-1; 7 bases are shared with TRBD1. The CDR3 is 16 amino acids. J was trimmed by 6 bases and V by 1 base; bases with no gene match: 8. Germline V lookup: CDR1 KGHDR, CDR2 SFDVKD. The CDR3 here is CATSDFGTEISNEQFF. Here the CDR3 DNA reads TGTGCCACCAGTGATTTTGGGACAGAGATCTCCAATGAGCAGTTCTTC.

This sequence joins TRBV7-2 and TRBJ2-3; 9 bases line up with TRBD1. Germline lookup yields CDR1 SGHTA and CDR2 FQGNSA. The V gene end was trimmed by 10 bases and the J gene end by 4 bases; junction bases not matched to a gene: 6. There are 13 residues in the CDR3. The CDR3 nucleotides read TGTGCCATCCAGGGACAGGGAGCAGATACGCAGTATTTT. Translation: CAIQGQGADTQYF.

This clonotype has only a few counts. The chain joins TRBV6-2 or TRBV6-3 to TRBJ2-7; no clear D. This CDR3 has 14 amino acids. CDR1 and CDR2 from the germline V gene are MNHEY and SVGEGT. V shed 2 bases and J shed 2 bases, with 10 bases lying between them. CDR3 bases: TGTGCCAGCAGTTACGAGACTCCGGCCTACGAGCAGTACTTC. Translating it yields CASSYETPAYEQYF.

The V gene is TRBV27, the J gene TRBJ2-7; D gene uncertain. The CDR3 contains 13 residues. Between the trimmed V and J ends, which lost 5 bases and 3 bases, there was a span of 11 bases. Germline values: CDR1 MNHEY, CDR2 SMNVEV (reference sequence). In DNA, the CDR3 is TGTGCCAGCAGTGTTGGCGTATACTACGAGCAGTACTTC. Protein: CASSVGVYYEQYF.

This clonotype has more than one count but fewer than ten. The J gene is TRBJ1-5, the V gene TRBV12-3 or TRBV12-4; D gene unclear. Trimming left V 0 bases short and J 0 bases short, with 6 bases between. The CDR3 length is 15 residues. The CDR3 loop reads CASSLALYSNQPQHF. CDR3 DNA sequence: TGTGCCAGCAGTTTAGCACTTTATAGCAATCAGCCCCAGCATTTT.

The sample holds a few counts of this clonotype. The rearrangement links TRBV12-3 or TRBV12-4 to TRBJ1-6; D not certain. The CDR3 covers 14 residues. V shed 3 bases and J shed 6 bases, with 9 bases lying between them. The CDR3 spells CASSFEGSNSPLHF. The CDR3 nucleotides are TGTGCCAGCAGTTTCGAAGGGTCTAATTCACCCCTCCACTTT.

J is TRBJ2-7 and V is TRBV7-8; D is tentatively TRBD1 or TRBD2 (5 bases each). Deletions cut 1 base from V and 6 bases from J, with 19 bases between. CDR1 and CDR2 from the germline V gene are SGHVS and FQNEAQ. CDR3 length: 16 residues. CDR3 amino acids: CASSLVVQGWTGEQYF. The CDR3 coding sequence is TGTGCCAGCAGCTTAGTTGTCCAGGGCTGGACTGGCGAGCAGTACTTC.

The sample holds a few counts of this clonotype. The CDR3 loop reads CASSFLGLSETQYF. The CDR3 nucleotides are TGTGCCAGCAGTTTTCTGGGACTCAGTGAGACCCAGTACTTC. The rearrangement links TRBV28 to TRBJ2-5, with a tentative D call TRBD2 (6 bases). V gave up 3 bases and J gave up 5 bases, with 13 bases separating them. CDR3 size: 14 residues. Germline lookup yields CDR1 MDHEN and CDR2 SYDVKM. Full variable domain (missing parts from reference TRBV28 and TRBJ2-5): DVKVTQSSRYLVKRTGEKVFLECVQDMDHENMFWYRQDPGLGLRLIYFSYDVKMKEKGDIPEGYSVSREKKERFSLILESASTNQTSMYLCASSFLGLSETQYFGPGTRLLVL.

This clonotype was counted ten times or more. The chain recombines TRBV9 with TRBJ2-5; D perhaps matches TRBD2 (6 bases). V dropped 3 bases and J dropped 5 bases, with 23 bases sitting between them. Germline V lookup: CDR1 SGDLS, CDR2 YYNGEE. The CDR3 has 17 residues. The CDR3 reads CASSEGVAEFLGETQYF. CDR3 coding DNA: TGTGCCAGCAGCGAAGGGGTAGCGGAGTTCCTAGGGGAGACCCAGTACTTC.

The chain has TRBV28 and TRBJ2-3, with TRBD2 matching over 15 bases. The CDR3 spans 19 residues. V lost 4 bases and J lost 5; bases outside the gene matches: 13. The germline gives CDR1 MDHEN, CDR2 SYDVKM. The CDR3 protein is CASSYKRTSGGEWGDTQYF. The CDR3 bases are TGTGCCAGCAGTTATAAGAGGACTAGCGGGGGGGAATGGGGAGATACGCAGTATTTT.

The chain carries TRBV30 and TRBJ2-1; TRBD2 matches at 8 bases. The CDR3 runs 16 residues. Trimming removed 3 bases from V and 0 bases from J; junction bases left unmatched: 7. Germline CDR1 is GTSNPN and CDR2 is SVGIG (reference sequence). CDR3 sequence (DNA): TGTGCCTGGAGCGGGGGGGCGATGAGCTCCTACAATGAGCAGTTCTTC. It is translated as CAWSGGAMSSYNEQFF.

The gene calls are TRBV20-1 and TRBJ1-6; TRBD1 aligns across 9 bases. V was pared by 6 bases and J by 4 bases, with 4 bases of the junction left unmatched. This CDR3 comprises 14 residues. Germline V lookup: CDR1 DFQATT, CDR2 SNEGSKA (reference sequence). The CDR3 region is CSARTGEYNSPLHF. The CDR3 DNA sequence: TGCAGTGCGAGGACAGGGGAGTATAATTCACCCCTCCACTTT.

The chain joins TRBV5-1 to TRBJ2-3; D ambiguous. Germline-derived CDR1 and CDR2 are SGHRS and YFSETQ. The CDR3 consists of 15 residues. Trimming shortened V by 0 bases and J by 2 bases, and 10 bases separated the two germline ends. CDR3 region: CASSLEDGTTDTQYF. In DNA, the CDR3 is TGCGCCAGCAGCTTGGAGGACGGAACCACAGATACGCAGTATTTT.

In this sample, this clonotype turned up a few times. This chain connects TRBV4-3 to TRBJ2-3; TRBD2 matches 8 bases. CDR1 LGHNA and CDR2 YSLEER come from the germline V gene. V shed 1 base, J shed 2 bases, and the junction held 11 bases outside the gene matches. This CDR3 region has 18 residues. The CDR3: CASSQVGQAGAFTDTQYF. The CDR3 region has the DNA TGCGCCAGCAGCCAAGTGGGGCAAGCGGGGGCCTTCACAGATACGCAGTATTTT.

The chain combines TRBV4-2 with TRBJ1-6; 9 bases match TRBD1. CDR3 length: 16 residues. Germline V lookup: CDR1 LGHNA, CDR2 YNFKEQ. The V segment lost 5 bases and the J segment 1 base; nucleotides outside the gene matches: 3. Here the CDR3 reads CASSGQGRSYNSPLHF. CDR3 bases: TGTGCCAGCAGCGGACAGGGGAGATCCTATAATTCACCCCTCCACTTT.

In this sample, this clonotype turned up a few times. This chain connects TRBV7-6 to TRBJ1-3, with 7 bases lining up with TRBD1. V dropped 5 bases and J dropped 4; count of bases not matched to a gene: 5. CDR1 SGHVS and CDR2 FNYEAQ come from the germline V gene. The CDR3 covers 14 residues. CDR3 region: CASSNRGTGNTIYF. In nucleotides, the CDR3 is TGTGCCAGCAGCAACAGGGGAACAGGAAACACCATATATTTT.

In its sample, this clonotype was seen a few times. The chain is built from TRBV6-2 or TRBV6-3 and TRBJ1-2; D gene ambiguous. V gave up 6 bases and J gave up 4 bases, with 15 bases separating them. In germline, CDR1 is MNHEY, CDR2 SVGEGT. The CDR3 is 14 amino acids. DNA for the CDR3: TGTGCCAGCAGCCCACGGCGGACCGGCTATGGCTACACCTTC. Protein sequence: CASSPRRTGYGYTF.

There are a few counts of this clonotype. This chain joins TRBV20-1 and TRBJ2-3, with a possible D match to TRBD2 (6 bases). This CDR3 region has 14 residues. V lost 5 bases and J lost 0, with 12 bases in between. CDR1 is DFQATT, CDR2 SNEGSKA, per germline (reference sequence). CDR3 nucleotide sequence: TGCAGTGCTCGACGAAGCGGGAGCACAGATACGCAGTATTTT. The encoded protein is CSARRSGSTDTQYF.

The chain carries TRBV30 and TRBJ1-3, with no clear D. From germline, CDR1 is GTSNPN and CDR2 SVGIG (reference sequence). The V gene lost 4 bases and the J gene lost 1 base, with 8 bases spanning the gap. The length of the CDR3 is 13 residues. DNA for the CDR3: TGTGCCTGGATGTCGGGTTCTGGAAACACCATATATTTT. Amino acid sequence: CAWMSGSGNTIYF. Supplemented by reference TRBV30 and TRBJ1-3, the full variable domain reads SQTIHQWPATLVQPVGSPLSLECTVEGTSNPNLYWYRQAAGRGLQLLFYSVGIGQISSEVPQNLSASRPQDRQFILSSKKLLLSDSGFYLCAWMSGSGNTIYFGEGSWLTVV.

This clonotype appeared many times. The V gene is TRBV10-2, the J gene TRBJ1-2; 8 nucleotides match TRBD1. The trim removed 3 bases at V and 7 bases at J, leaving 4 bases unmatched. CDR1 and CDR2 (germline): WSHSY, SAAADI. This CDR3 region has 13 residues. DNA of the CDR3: TGCGCCAGCAGTGACGGCGACAGGGGTGGCTACACCTTC. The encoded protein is CASSDGDRGGYTF.

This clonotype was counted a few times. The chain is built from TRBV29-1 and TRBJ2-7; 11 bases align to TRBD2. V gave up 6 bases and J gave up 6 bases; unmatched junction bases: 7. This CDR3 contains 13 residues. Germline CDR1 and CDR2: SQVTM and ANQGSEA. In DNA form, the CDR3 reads TGCAGCGTCCGACTAGCGGGACGGGGCGAGCAGTACTTC. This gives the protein CSVRLAGRGEQYF.

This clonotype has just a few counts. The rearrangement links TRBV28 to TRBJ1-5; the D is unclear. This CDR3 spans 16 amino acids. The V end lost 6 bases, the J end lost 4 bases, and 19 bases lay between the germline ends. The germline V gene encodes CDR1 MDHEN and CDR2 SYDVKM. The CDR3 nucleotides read TGTGCCAGCAGCCTTTCCGACCTAAGATCAAATCAGCCCCAGCATTTT. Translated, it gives CASSLSDLRSNQPQHF.